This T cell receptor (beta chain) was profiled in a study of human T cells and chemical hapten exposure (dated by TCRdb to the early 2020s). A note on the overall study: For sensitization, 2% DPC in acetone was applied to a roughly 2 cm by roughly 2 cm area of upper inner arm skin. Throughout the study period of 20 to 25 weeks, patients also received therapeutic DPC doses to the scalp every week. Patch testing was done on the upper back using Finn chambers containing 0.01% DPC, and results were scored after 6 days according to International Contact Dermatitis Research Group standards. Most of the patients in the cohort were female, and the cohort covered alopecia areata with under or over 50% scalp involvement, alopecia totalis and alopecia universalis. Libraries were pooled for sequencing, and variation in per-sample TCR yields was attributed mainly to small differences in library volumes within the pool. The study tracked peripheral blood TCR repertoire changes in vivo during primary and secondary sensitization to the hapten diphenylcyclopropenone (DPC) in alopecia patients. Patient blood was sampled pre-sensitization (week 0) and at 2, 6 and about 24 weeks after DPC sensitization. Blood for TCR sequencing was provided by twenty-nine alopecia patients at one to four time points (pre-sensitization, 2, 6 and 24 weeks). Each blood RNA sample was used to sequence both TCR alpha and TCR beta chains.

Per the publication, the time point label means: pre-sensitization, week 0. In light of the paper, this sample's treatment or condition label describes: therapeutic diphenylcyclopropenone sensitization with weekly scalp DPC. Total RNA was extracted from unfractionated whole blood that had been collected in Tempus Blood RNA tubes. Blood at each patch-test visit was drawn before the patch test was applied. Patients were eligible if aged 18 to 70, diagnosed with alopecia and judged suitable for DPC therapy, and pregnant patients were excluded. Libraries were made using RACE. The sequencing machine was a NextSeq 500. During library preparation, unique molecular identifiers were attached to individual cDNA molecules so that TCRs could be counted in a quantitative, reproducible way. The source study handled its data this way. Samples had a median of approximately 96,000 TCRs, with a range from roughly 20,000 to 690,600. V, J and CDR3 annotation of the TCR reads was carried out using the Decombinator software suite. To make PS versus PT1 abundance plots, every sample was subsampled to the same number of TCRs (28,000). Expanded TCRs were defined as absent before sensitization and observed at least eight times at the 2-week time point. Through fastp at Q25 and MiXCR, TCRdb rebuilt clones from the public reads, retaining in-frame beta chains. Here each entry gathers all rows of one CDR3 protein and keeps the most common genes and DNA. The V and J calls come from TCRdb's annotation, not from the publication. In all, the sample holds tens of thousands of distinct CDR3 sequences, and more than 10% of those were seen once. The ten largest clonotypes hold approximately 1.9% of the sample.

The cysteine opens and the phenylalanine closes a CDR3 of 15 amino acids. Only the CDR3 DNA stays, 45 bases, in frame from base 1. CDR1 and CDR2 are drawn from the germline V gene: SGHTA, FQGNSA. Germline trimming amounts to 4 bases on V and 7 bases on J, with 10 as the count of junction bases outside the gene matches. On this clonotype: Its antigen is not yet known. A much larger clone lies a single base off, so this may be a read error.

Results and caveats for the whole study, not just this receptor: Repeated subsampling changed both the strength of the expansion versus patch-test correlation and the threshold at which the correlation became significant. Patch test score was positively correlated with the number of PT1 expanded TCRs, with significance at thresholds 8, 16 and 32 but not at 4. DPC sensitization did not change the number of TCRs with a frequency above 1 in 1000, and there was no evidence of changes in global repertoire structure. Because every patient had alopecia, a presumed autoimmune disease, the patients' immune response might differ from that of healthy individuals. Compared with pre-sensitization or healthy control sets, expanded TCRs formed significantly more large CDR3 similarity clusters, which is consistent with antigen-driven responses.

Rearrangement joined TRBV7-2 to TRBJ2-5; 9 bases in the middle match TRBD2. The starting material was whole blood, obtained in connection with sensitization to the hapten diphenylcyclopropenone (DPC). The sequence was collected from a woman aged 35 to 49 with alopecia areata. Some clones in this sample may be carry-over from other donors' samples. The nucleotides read TGTGCCAGCAGCTCCATTAGCGGGAGAACTGGGACCCAGTACTTC. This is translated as CASSSISGRTGTQYF.